Sequencing of this TCR beta chain was carried out in a study of T cells after yellow fever vaccination. The J segment lost 9 bases and the V segment lost 1 base, leaving 23 bases of the junction unmatched. Germline V gene sequence: CDR1 LGHNA, CDR2 YSLEER. CDR3 size: 20 residues. Study-wide findings and caveats: Abundant bulk-derived clonotypes could contaminate FACS-sorted repertoires. A weaker secondary response peaked on day 5, the primary on day 15.

TCRdb fed the 5' RACE reads into MiXCR, producing one record per CDR3 protein. The table has 150,000 to 200,000 distinct CDR3 sequences, approximately 11% seen once. This clonotype was observed a handful of times. The target antigen is unknown. The chain joins TRBV4-3 to TRBJ2-5, with 10 bases lining up with TRBD2. The receptor comes from a young man who received the YFV17D yellow fever vaccine. The starting material was CD8+ T cells sorted from PBMCs, obtained 15 days after the yellow fever booster vaccination. CDR3 protein: CASSQGAVGLAGANPWAQYF. In DNA, the CDR3 is TGCGCCAGCAGCCAAGGGGCGGTGGGGCTAGCGGGGGCCAACCCCTGGGCCCAGTACTTC.